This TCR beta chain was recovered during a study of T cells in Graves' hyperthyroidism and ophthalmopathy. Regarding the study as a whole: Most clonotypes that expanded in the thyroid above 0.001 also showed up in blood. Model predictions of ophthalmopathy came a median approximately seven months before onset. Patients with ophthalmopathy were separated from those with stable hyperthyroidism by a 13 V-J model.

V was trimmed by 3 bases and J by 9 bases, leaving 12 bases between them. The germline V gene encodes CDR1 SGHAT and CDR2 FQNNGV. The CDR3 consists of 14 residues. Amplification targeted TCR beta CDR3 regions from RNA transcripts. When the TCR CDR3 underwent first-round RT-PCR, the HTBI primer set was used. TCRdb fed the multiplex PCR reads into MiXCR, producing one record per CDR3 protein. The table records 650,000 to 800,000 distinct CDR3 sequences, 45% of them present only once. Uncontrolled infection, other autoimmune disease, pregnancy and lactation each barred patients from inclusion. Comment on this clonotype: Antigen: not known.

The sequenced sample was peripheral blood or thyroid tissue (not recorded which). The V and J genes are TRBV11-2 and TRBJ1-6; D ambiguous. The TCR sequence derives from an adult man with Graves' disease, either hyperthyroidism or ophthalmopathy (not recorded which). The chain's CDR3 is CASSFGGIGSPLHF. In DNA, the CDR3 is TGTGCCAGCAGCTTTGGCGGCATTGGTTCACCCCTCCACTTT. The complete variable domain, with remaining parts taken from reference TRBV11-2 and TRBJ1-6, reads EAGVAQSPRYKIIEKRQSVAFWCNPISGHATLYWYQQILGQGPKLLIQFQNNGVVDDSQLPKDRFSAERLKGVDSTLKIQPAKLEDSAVYLCASSFGGIGSPLHFGNGTRLTVT.